Sequencing of this TCR beta chain was carried out in a study of regulatory T cells in long-lasting Graves disease. About the study: Antithyroid drugs had been given to newly diagnosed Graves' patients for under 3 months. Study-wide results and limits: The number of shared public clonotypes was higher in persistent patients (approximately 3,000) than new patients (966).

This CDR3 comprises 15 residues. The germline V gene encodes CDR1 DFQATT and CDR2 SNEGSKA (reference sequence). V was clipped by 3 bases and J by 5 bases, with 19 bases between them. Combining iRepertoire HTBI primers with Arm-PCR of CDR3 regions, the authors built TCR beta libraries. Original analysis: The samples yielded about 63 TRBV and roughly 15 TRBJ segments. TCRdb reprocessed the multiplex PCR reads via MiXCR and lists one record per CDR3 protein. V and J calls and clone size were set by TCRdb, not the authors. This sample has about 220,000 distinct CDR3 sequences; roughly 19% occur once, and the top ten carry about 11%. The sample's time point: newly diagnosed GD, antithyroid drugs for less than 3 months. After RNA was extracted from PBMCs, the TCR library was made from it. This clonotype was detected many times. Its target is not known. The data also belong to a second study, concerning T cells in Graves' hyperthyroidism and ophthalmopathy. From that second work: Ophthalmopathy was told apart from stable hyperthyroidism by a 13 V-J model.

The chain employs TRBV20-1 and TRBJ1-1, with D perhaps TRBD1 (6 bases). The receptor was derived from a woman aged 25 to 45 with Graves disease. The starting material was peripheral blood mononuclear cells (PBMCs), obtained at new diagnosis, from a patient treated with antithyroid drugs. CDR3 sequence reads: CSASASGGRGTEAFF. The CDR3 coding sequence is TGCAGTGCTAGTGCTAGTGGGGGGCGCGGGACTGAAGCTTTCTTT.